Sequencing of this T cell receptor (beta chain) was carried out in a study of cytomegalovirus exposure and HLA in healthy donors. General study points: The majority of CMV-associated TCR beta chains were reported as apparently HLA-restricted in a later analysis. Further analysis, carried out later, found HLA-associated TCR beta chains more clonally expanded than equally common other chains.

Turning to this clone: Its cognate antigen is unknown.

V was clipped by 7 bases and J by 7 bases, with 13 bases between them. CDR3 length equals 12 residues. Germline CDR1 MNHEY, CDR2 SVGAGI. Primers for the PCR totalled 60 Vbeta and 13 Jbeta. Produced via immunoSEQ multiplex PCR; TCRdb's table is partial and in-frame only. The table shows approximately 220,000 clones, with approximately 70% occurring only once. The specimen was PBMCs. The sequence came from a woman aged 25 to 39 in good health and CMV-seronegative. This chain connects TRBV6-5 to TRBJ1-2, with no clear D. The CDR3 protein is CASTRGGVGYTF. CDR3 nucleotide sequence: TGTGCCAGCACACGGGGTGGGGTTGGCTACACCTTC.